This TCR beta chain was sequenced for a study of T cells in Graves' hyperthyroidism and ophthalmopathy. Study-level points and caveats: Appearing also in blood were most of the thyroid clonotypes expanded above 0.001.

RNA transcripts provided the source from which TCR beta CDR3 regions were amplified. A first-round RT-PCR of the TCR CDR3 used the HTBI primer set. TCRdb reprocessed the multiplex PCR reads with MiXCR, giving one entry per CDR3 protein. In the table there are 90,000 to 120,000 distinct CDR3 sequences, approximately 15% of which are singletons. When ophthalmopathy did not progress within 18 months, Graves' hyperthyroidism was considered stable. Newly diagnosed patients aged 18 to 65 had hyperthyroidism of under 2 months' duration. Trimming took 5 bases from V and 7 from J; bases not matched to a gene: 7. The germline CDR1 and CDR2 sequences are SGHTA and FQGTGA. This CDR3 is built from 13 residues. This clonotype has at least ten counts. Its antigen is not identified.

The chain combines TRBV7-3 with TRBJ1-2; 7 bases match TRBD1. Material for sequencing was blood. This TCR derives from a woman aged 45-65 years with Graves' hyperthyroidism. CDR3 protein: CASSATGTTGYTF. The CDR3 region has the DNA TGTGCCAGCAGCGCGACAGGGACGACTGGCTACACCTTC. Combining the CDR3 with reference TRBV7-3 and TRBJ1-2 gives the whole variable domain GAGVSQTPSNKVTEKGKYVELRCDPISGHTALYWYRQSLGQGPEFLIYFQGTGAADDSGLPNDRFFAVRPEGSVSTLKIQRTERGDSAVYLCASSATGTTGYTFGSGTRLTVV.